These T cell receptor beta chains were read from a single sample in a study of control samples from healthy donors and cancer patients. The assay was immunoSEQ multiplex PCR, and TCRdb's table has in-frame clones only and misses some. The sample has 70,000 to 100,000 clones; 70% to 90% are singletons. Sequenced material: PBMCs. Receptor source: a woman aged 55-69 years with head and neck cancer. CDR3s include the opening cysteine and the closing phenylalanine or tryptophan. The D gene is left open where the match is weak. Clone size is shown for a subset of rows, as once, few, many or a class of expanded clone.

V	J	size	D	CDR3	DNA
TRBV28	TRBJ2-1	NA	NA	CASSAAADYNEQFF	TGTGCCAGCAGCGCGGCGGCAGACTACAATGAGCAGTTCTTC
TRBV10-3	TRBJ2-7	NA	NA	CAISDRGSYEQYF	TGTGCCATCAGTGACAGGGGCTCCTACGAGCAGTACTTC
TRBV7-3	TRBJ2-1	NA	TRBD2	CASASGNYNEQFF	TGTGCCAGTGCTAGCGGGAATTACAATGAGCAGTTCTTC
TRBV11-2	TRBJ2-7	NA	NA	CASSDPGLHYEQYF	TGTGCCAGCTCGGATCCGGGACTTCACTACGAGCAGTACTTC
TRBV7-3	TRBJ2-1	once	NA	CASSYGTVSYNEQFF	TGTGCCAGCAGCTATGGGACGGTCTCCTACAATGAGCAGTTCTTC
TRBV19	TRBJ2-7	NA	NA	CASSPLPGRSYEQYF	TGTGCCAGTAGTCCCCTGCCAGGGAGGTCGTACGAGCAGTACTTC
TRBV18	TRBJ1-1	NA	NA	CASSRAENTEAFF	TGTGCCAGCTCACGGGCCGAAAACACTGAAGCTTTCTTT
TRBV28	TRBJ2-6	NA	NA	CASSSRTESIKSGANVLTF	TGTGCCAGCAGTTCTAGGACAGAAAGCATTAAATCTGGGGCCAACGTCCTGACTTTC
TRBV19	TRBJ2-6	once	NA	CASSMHWVSGANVLTF	TGTGCCAGTAGTATGCATTGGGTCTCCGGGGCCAACGTCCTGACTTTC
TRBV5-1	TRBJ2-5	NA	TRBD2	CASGSSGRFDETQYF	TGCGCCAGCGGGTCTAGCGGGAGATTTGATGAGACCCAGTACTTC
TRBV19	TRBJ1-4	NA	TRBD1	CASSILRQGGNEKLFF	TGTGCCAGTAGTATCTTGAGACAGGGCGGAAATGAAAAACTGTTTTTT
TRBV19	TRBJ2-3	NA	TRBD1	CASSRQGAIRTDTQYF	TGTGCCAGTAGTAGACAGGGGGCGATAAGGACAGATACGCAGTATTTT
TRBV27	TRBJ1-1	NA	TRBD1	CASRQGVQEAFF	TGTGCCAGCAGGCAGGGGGTTCAGGAAGCTTTCTTT
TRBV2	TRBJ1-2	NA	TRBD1	CASIQGQPFNYGYTF	TGTGCCAGCATCCAGGGACAGCCTTTTAACTATGGCTACACCTTC
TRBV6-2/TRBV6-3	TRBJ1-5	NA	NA	CASSYDHAGKNQPQHF	TGTGCCAGCAGTTACGATCATGCAGGGAAGAATCAGCCCCAGCATTTT
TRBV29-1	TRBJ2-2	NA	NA	CSVGHAAGNTGELFF	TGCAGCGTTGGTCACGCGGCAGGTAACACCGGGGAGCTGTTTTTT
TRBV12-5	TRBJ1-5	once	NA	CASGPRQPQHF	TGTGCTAGTGGCCCGAGACAGCCCCAGCATTTT
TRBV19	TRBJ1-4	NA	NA	CASSNRLDYEKLFF	TGTGCCAGTAGTAATCGGCTTGACTATGAAAAACTGTTTTTT
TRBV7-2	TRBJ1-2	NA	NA	CASSLPGDAMSRSYTF	TGTGCCAGCAGCTTGCCGGGGGACGCGATGAGTCGAAGCTACACCTTC
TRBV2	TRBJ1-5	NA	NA	CASSQETNQPQHF	TGTGCCAGCAGTCAAGAAACAAATCAGCCCCAGCATTTT
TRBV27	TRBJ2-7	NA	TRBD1	CASSFLGQGAYEQYF	TGTGCCAGCAGTTTTTTGGGACAGGGGGCGTACGAGCAGTACTTC
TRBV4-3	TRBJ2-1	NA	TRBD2	CASSQVALAGVYEQFF	TGCGCCAGCAGCCAAGTCGCCCTCGCGGGAGTATATGAGCAGTTCTTC
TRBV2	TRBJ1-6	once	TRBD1	CASREGQGHSPLHF	TGTGCCAGCAGAGAGGGACAGGGCCATTCACCCCTCCACTTT
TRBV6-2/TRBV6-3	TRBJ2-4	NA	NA	CASSPIIRAKNIQYF	TGTGCCAGCAGCCCCATCATAAGAGCCAAAAACATTCAGTACTTC
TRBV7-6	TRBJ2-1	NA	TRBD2	CASSSGGLAGDYNEQFF	TGTGCCAGCAGCTCAGGCGGACTAGCGGGAGACTACAATGAGCAGTTCTTC
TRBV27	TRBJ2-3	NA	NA	CASRRSSTDTQYF	TGTGCCAGCAGGCGATCTAGCACAGATACGCAGTATTTT
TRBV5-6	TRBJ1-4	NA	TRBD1	CASSFGDRVEKLFF	TGTGCCAGCAGCTTCGGGGACAGGGTTGAAAAACTGTTTTTT
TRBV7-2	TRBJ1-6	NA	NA	CASSLGVGVGSPLHF	TGTGCCAGCAGCTTAGGGGTGGGGGTTGGTTCACCCCTCCACTTT
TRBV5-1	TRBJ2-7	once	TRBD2	CASSSSGRPYYEQYF	TGCGCCAGCAGCTCTAGCGGGAGGCCTTACTACGAGCAGTACTTC
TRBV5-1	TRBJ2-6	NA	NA	CARTPTDRMSGANVLTF	TGCGCCAGAACTCCGACAGACCGTATGTCTGGGGCCAACGTCCTGACTTTC
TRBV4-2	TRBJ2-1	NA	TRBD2	CASSPLGTSGRGEQFF	TGTGCCAGCAGCCCCTTAGGGACTAGCGGGAGAGGTGAGCAGTTCTTC
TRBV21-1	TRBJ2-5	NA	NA	CASSKLSTRAYQETQYF	TGTGCCAGCAGCAAATTGAGCACCAGGGCCTACCAAGAGACCCAGTACTTC
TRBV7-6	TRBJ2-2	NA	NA	CASSLALRIREAGELFF	TGTGCCAGCAGCTTAGCGCTTCGTATAAGAGAGGCCGGGGAGCTGTTTTTT
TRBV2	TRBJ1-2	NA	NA	CASSERGGYGYTF	TGTGCCAGCAGTGAACGGGGGGGCTATGGCTACACCTTC
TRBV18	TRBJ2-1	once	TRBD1	CASSPFLGQDNEQFF	TGTGCCAGCTCACCATTTCTCGGACAGGACAATGAGCAGTTCTTC
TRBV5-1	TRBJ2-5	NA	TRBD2	CASSFLVGGQETQYF	TGCGCCAGCAGTTTCTTGGTCGGGGGGCAAGAGACCCAGTACTTC
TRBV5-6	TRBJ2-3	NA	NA	CASSSGGADTQYF	TGTGCCAGCAGCTCTGGGGGGGCTGATACGCAGTATTTT
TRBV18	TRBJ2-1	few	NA	CASSFSASPDEQFF	TGTGCCAGCTCATTTTCTGCATCGCCGGATGAGCAGTTCTTC
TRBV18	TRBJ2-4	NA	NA	CASSPLESGIQYF	TGTGCCAGCTCACCACTCGAGTCGGGCATTCAGTACTTC
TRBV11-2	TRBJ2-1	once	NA	CASSPRGVLADDNEQFF	TGTGCCAGCAGCCCCAGGGGAGTACTAGCTGATGACAATGAGCAGTTCTTC
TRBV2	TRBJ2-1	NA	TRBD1	CASRLDRVSYNEQFF	TGTGCCAGCAGACTCGACAGGGTCTCCTACAATGAGCAGTTCTTC
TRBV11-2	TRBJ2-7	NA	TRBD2	CASSSLSGTNYEQYF	TGTGCCAGCAGCTCGCTTTCCGGGACTAACTACGAGCAGTACTTC
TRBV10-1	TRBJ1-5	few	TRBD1	CASSEEQGGQPQHF	TGCGCCAGCAGTGAGGAACAGGGGGGTCAGCCCCAGCATTTT
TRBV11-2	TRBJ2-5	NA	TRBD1	CASSLGQAGETQYF	TGTGCCAGCAGCCTTGGACAGGCTGGGGAGACCCAGTACTTC
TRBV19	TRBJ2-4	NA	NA	CASSTPTGRETKNIQYF	TGTGCCAGTAGTACCCCTACAGGGAGAGAGACCAAAAACATTCAGTACTTC
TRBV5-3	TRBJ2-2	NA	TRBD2	CARSFSGVVTGWGGATGELFF	TGTGCCAGAAGCTTTTCTGGTGTGGTTACGGGCTGGGGAGGGGCCACCGGGGAGCTGTTTTTT
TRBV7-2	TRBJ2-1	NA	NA	CACSQTGYEQFF	TGTGCCTGCAGCCAAACGGGCTATGAGCAGTTCTTC
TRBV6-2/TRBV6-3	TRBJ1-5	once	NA	CASSLEYGNQPQHF	TGTGCCAGCAGTTTGGAGTACGGCAATCAGCCCCAGCATTTT
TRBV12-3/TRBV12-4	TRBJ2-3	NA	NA	CASSLNPADTQYF	TGTGCCAGCAGTTTAAACCCAGCAGATACGCAGTATTTT
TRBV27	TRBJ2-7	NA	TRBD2	CASRLAGGLSYEQYF	TGTGCCAGCAGGTTAGCGGGAGGGCTCTCCTACGAGCAGTACTTC
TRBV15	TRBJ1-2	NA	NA	CATSRDLVAGYTF	TGTGCCACCAGCAGAGATCTTGTTGCCGGCTACACCTTC
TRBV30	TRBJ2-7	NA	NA	CAWGFSYEQYF	TGTGCCTGGGGGTTCTCCTACGAGCAGTACTTC
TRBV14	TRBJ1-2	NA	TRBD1	CASSQQGEGGYTF	TGTGCCAGCAGCCAGCAGGGGGAAGGAGGCTACACCTTC